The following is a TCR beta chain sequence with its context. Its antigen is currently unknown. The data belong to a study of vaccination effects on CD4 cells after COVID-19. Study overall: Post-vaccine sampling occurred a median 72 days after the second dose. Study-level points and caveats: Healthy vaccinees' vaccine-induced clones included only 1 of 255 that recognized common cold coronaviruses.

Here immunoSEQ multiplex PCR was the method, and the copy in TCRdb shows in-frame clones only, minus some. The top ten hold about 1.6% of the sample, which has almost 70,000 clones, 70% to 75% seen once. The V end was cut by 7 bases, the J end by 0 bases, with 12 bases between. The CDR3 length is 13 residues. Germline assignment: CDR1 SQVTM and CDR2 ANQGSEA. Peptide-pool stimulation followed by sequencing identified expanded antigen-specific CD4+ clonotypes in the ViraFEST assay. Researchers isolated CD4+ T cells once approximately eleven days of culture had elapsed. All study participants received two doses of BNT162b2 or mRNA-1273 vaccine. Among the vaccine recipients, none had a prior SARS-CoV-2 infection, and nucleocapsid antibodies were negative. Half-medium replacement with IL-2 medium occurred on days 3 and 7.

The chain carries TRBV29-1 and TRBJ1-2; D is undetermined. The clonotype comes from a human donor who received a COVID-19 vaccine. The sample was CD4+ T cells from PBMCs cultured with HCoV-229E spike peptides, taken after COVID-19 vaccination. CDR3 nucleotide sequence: TGCAGCGCTTTCGGCAGTCCTAACTATGGCTACACCTTC. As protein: CSAFGSPNYGYTF.